Listed below are T cell receptor beta chains from one sample, sequenced in a study of blood T cells in healthy people across ages. Using its own MiXCR run on the 5' RACE reads, TCRdb lists one record per CDR3 protein. The top ten clones hold over 3.5% of a sample with 1.4 million or so distinct CDR3 sequences, 35% to 45% of them seen once. The sample was blood. These receptors came from a woman between 18 and 30 years old in good health. CDR3s include the opening cysteine and the closing phenylalanine or tryptophan. A D gene is named only where the DNA matches it firmly. Rows may omit the clone size; those that give it use once, few, many or a size class.

d_call clone_size j_call v_call cdr3_aa cdr3_nt
. few TRBJ2-3 TRBV5-1 CASSTLTDTQYF TGCGCCAGCAGCACCTTAACAGATACGCAGTATTTT
TRBD2 . TRBJ2-1 TRBV20-1 CSAKRGNNEQFF TGCAGTGCAAAGCGGGGTAACAATGAGCAGTTCTTC
TRBD2 . TRBJ2-1 TRBV20-1 CSARDWASGAGYSEQFF TGCAGTGCTAGAGATTGGGCTAGCGGGGCAGGGTACAGTGAGCAGTTCTTC
. . TRBJ2-1 TRBV29-1 CSVVGRANNEQFF TGCAGCGTTGTAGGCAGGGCCAACAATGAGCAGTTCTTC
. . TRBJ2-3 TRBV9 CASSVTAWGGRATDTQYF TGTGCCAGCAGCGTTACCGCGTGGGGGGGCCGTGCCACAGATACGCAGTATTTT
. . TRBJ1-1 TRBV20-1 CSAAPGLYTEAFF TGCAGTGCCGCACCAGGACTCTACACTGAAGCTTTCTTT
. . TRBJ2-1 TRBV28 CASSGAWDNEQFF TGTGCCAGCAGCGGAGCGTGGGACAATGAGCAGTTCTTC
. . TRBJ2-1 TRBV30 CAWSMLNEQFF TGTGCCTGGAGCATGTTGAATGAGCAGTTCTTC
. . TRBJ1-2 TRBV29-1 CSVEAMSYGYTF TGCAGCGTTGAAGCTATGAGCTATGGCTACACCTTC
. . TRBJ1-2 TRBV7-2 CASSLNSLPDGYTF TGTGCCAGCAGCTTAAACAGTCTCCCGGATGGCTACACCTTC
. few TRBJ2-5 TRBV18 CASSPRGGDQETQYF TGTGCCAGCTCACCAAGAGGCGGGGATCAAGAGACCCAGTACTTC
TRBD1 . TRBJ2-3 TRBV29-1 CSGCRDRAADTQYF TGCAGCGGCTGTCGGGACAGGGCTGCAGATACGCAGTATTTT
. few TRBJ2-7 TRBV4-2 CASSQDLYAGAYEQYF TGTGCCAGCAGCCAAGATCTGTATGCCGGGGCTTACGAGCAGTACTTC
. . TRBJ2-1 TRBV29-1 CSVVGDIENDEQFF TGCAGCGTTGTAGGAGATATCGAAAACGATGAGCAGTTCTTC
. few TRBJ2-7 TRBV20-1 CSADTEDEQYF TGCAGTGCTGATACAGAGGACGAGCAGTACTTC
. . TRBJ2-1 TRBV5-1 CASSQPDYRPGNEQFF TGCGCCAGCAGCCAACCGGACTATAGACCTGGCAATGAGCAGTTCTTC
. . TRBJ2-7 TRBV5-6 CASSFLSSSYEQYF TGTGCCAGCAGCTTTCTCTCAAGCTCCTACGAGCAGTACTTC
. few TRBJ1-2 TRBV4-3 CASSQGRELHGYTF TGCGCCAGCAGCCAAGGAAGGGAACTACATGGCTACACCTTC
. few TRBJ2-3 TRBV10-3 CAISESTSTDTQYF TGTGCCATCAGTGAGTCGACGAGCACAGATACGCAGTATTTT
. . TRBJ1-1 TRBV12-3/TRBV12-4 CASTQDGTEAFF TGTGCCAGCACCCAGGATGGGACTGAAGCTTTCTTT
TRBD2 . TRBJ2-3 TRBV6-2/TRBV6-3 CANRVAGGKDTQYF TGTGCCAACAGAGTAGCGGGAGGTAAAGATACGCAGTATTTT
. once TRBJ1-2 TRBV20-1 CSARFGDGYTF TGCAGTGCGCGGTTTGGGGATGGCTACACCTTC
TRBD2 few TRBJ2-1 TRBV6-4 CASSLWGGNEQFF TGTGCCAGCAGTTTGTGGGGGGGCAATGAGCAGTTCTTC
TRBD2 . TRBJ2-7 TRBV29-1 CSVAVLAGVLYEQYF TGCAGCGTCGCCGTCCTAGCGGGAGTATTGTACGAGCAGTACTTC
. . TRBJ2-3 TRBV9 CASSTNEGGTINTDTQYF TGTGCCAGCAGCACCAACGAAGGGGGGACTATAAACACAGATACGCAGTATTTT
TRBD1 . TRBJ2-1 TRBV7-2 CASSLDRGGFNEQFF TGTGCCAGCAGTCTAGACAGGGGTGGTTTCAATGAGCAGTTCTTC
. once TRBJ1-5 TRBV29-1 CSVAGALNQPQHF TGCAGCGTTGCGGGGGCACTTAATCAGCCCCAGCATTTT
TRBD2 . TRBJ2-7 TRBV4-1 CASSQDTSGVSSYEQYF TGCGCCAGCAGCCAAGATACTAGCGGGGTCAGCTCCTACGAGCAGTACTTC
. many TRBJ1-2 TRBV12-3/TRBV12-4 CASSLRTF TGTGCCAGCAGTTTACGCACCTTC
. . TRBJ2-1 TRBV27 CAVSGPYNEQFF TGTGCCGTCAGTGGCCCCTACAATGAGCAGTTCTTC
. few TRBJ1-1 TRBV4-1 CASSQDPLAGAHTEAFF TGCGCCAGCAGCCAAGATCCCCTCGCTGGGGCCCACACTGAAGCTTTCTTT